This TCR beta chain stems from a study of a mutant IDH1 vaccine in newly diagnosed glioma. Clones were sequenced by immunoSEQ multiplex PCR, and TCRdb holds only the in-frame ones, with some missing. The table lists tens of thousands of clones, about 90% of them singletons, with over 2.5% in the top ten. This clone was counted between two and nine times. The time point was: baseline, week 1 (first vaccination visit). The treatment was: pre-vaccination baseline after standard-of-care therapy. The TCR originated in a man in his fifties with glioma. The sample consisted of PBMCs, taken from a glioma patient treated with radiotherapy, temozolomide or both.

The CDR3 region has the DNA TGTGCCAGCAGCTTAAGTTGGTCTGAAGCTTTCTTT. Its translation is CASSLSWSEAFF. The chain uses TRBV7-9 and TRBJ1-1; D is unresolved. The CDR3 has 12 amino acids. The germline CDR1 and CDR2 sequences are SEHNR and FQNEAQ (reference sequence). V lost 2 bases and J 6 bases, leaving 7 bases between the germline ends.